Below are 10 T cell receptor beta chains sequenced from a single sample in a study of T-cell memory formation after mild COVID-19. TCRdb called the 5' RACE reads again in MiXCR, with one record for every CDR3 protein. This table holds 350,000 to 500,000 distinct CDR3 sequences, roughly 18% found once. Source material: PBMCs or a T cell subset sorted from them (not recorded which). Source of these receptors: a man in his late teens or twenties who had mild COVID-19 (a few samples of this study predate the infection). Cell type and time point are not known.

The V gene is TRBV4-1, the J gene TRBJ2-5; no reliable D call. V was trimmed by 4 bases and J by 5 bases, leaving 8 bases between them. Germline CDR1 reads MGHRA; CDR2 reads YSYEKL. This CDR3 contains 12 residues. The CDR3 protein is CASSRLLETQYF. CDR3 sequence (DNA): TGCGCCAGCAGCCGCCTCCTTGAGACCCAGTACTTC.

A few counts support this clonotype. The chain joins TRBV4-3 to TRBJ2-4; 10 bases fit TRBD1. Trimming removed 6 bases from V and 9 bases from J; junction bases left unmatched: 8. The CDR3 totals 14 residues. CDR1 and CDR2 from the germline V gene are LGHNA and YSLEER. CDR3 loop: CASSFGTGESIQYF. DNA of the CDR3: TGCGCCAGCAGTTTCGGGACAGGGGAAAGCATTCAGTACTTC.

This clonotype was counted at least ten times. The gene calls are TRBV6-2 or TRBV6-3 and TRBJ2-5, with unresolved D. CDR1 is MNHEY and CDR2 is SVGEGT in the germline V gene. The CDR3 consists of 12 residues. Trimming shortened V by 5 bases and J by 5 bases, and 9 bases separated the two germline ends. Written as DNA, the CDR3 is TGTGCCAGCAGTCCAACGGATGAGACCCAGTACTTC. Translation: CASSPTDETQYF.

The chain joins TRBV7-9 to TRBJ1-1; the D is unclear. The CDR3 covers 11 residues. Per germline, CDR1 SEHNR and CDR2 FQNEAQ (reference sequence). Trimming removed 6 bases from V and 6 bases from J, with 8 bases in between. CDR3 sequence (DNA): TGTGCCAGCAGAAAAAGCGCTGAAGCTTTCTTT. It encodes CASRKSAEAFF.

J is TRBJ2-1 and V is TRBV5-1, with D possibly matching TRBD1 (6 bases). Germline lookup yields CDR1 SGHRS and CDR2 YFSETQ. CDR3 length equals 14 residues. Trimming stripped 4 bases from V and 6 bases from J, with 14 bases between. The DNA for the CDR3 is TGCGCCAGCAGCAGAAGCACAGGGAGCAATGAGCAGTTCTTC. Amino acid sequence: CASSRSTGSNEQFF.

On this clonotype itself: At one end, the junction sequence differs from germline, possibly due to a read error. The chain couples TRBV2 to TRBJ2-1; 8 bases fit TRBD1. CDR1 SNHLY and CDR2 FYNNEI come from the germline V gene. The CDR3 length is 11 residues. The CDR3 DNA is TGTGCCAGCCGAAGATTCGACAGGGGATTGTTC. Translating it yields CASRRFDRGLF.

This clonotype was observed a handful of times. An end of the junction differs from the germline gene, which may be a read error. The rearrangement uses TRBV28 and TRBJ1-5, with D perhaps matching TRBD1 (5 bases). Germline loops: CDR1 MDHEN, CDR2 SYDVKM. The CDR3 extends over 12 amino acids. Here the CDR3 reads CASIGTNRPQHF. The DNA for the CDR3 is TGTGCCAGCATAGGGACGAATCGGCCCCAGCATTTT.

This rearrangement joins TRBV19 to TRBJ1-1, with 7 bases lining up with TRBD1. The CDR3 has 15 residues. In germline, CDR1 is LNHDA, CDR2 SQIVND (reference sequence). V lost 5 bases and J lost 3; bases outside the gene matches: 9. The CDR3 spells CASSFHRGEDTEAFF. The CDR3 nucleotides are TGTGCCAGTAGTTTCCACAGGGGAGAGGACACTGAAGCTTTCTTT.

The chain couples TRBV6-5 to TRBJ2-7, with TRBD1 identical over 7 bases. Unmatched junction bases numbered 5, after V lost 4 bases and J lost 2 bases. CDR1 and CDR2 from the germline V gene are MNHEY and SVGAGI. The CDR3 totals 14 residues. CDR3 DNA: TGTGCCAGCAGTTCCGGACAGGACCCCTACGAGCAGTACTTC. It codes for CASSSGQDPYEQYF.

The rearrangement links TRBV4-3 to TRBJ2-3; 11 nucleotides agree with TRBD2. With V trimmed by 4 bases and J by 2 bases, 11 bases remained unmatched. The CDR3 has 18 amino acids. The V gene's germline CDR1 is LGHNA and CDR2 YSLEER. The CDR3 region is CASSLSPGLAAITDTQYF. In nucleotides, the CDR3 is TGCGCCAGCAGCCTAAGTCCGGGACTAGCGGCAATCACAGATACGCAGTATTTT.